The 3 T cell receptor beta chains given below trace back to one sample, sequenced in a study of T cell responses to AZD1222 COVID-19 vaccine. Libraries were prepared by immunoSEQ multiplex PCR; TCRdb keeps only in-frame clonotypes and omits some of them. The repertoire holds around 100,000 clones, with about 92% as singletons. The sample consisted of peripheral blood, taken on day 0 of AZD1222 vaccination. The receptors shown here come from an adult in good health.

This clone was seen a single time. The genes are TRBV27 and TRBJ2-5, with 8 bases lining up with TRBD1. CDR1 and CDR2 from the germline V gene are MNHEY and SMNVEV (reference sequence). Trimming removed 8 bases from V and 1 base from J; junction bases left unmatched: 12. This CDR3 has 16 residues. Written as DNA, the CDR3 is TGTGCCAGCCGCCGCAGGGGGCCTGAATTCCAAGAGACCCAGTACTTC. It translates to CASRRRGPEFQETQYF.

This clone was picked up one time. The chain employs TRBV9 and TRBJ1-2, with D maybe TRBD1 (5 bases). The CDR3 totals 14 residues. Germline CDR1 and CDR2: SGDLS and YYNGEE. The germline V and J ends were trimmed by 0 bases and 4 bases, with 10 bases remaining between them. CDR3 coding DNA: TGTGCCAGCAGCGTAGTTCCAGGGACCTATGGCTACACCTTC. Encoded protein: CASSVVPGTYGYTF.

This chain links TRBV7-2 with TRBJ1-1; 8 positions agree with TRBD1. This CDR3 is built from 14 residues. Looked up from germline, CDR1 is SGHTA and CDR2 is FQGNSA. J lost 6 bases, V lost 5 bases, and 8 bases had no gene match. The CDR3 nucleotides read TGTGCCAGCAGCGCTAGGACAGGGAGGGCTGAAGCTTTCTTT. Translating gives CASSARTGRAEAFF.